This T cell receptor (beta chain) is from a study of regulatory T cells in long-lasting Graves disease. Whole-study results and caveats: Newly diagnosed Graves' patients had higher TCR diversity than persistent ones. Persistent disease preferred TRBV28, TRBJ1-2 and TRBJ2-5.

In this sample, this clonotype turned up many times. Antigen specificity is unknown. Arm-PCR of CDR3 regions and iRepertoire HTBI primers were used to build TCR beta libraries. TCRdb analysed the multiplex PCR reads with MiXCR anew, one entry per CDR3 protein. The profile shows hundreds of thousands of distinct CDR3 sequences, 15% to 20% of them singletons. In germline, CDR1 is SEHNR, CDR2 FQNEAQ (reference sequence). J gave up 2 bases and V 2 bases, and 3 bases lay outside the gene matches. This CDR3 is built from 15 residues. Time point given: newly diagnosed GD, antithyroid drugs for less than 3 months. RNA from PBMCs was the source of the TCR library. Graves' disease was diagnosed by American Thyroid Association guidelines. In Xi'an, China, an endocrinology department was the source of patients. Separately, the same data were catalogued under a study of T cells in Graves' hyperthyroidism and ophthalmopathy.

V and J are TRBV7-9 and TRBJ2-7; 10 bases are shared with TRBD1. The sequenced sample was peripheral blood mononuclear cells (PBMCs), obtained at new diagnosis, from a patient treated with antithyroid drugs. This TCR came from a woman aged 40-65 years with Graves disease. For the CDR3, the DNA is TGTGCCAGCAGCTTATGGACAGGGGGAACCTACGAGCAGTACTTC. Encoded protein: CASSLWTGGTYEQYF.